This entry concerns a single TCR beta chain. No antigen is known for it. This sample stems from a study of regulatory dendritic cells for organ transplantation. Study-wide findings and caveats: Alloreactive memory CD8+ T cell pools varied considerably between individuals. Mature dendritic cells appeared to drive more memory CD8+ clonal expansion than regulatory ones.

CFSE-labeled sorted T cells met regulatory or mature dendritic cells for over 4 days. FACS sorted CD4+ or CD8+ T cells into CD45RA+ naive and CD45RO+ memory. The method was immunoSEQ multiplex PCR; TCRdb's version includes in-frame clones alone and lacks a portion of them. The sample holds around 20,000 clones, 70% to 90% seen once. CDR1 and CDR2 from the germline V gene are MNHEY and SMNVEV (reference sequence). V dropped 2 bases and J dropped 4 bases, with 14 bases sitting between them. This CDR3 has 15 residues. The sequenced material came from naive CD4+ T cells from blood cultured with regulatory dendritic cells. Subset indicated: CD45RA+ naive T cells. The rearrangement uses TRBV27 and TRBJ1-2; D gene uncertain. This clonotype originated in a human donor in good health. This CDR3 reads CASSLMAAPGYGYTF. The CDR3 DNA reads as TGTGCCAGCAGTTTAATGGCCGCCCCGGGCTATGGCTACACCTTC.